Listed below are T cell receptor beta chains from one sample, sequenced in a study of identical twins. A single record per CDR3 protein comes from TCRdb applying MiXCR to the 5' RACE reads. The table has 350,000 or so distinct CDR3 sequences, approximately 13% seen once. This sample was shared with a second study, whose subject was yellow fever vaccine responses in identical twins.

Sequences were obtained from CD8+ T cells sorted from blood. The receptor source for this set is a woman aged 18-30 years in good health. CDR3s include the opening cysteine and the closing phenylalanine or tryptophan. A D gene is named only where the DNA matches it firmly.

D: NA; V: TRBV28; CDR3: CASSLTPLGNTEAFF
D: NA; V: TRBV10-2; CDR3: CASSVLAHSETQYF
D: TRBD2; V: TRBV28; CDR3: CASSSGLAGGTSYEQYF
D: TRBD1; V: TRBV5-5; CDR3: CASTELDRVRYGYTF
D: TRBD2; V: TRBV4-1; CDR3: CASSQDLAGVSNTGELFF
D: NA; V: TRBV9; CDR3: CASSMDYNTGELFF
D: TRBD2; V: TRBV2; CDR3: CASTPLAGGPRGETQYF
D: NA; V: TRBV2; CDR3: CASRPSIHNQPQHF
D: NA; V: TRBV10-2; CDR3: CASSESKVALTDTQYF
D: NA; V: TRBV28; CDR3: CASSKSPGTEAFF
D: NA; V: TRBV27; CDR3: CASSLRRASQETQYF
D: NA; V: TRBV29-1; CDR3: CSVVPAITDTQYF
D: NA; V: TRBV7-7; CDR3: CASSSRAGNEQFF
D: NA; V: TRBV7-6; CDR3: CASSAVGLRNPYNEQFF